A single sample is the source of the 13 T cell receptor beta chains below, sequenced in a study of T cell changes during pregnancy in multiple sclerosis. Profiled with immunoSEQ multiplex PCR; TCRdb holds only in-frame clones, not every one. The data show nearly 110,000 clones, approximately 90% seen once. The sequencing here drew on peripheral blood, taken after pregnancy. The origin of the receptors is a female donor with multiple sclerosis, enrolled in a pregnancy study.

The chain employs TRBV7-6 and TRBJ2-2, with D tentatively TRBD2 (6 bases). V was shortened by 3 bases and J by 5 bases, with 16 bases between the two germline ends. The CDR3 spans 16 residues. The germline gives CDR1 SGHVS, CDR2 FNYEAQ. The CDR3 sequence is CASSLNRGGQTGELFF. CDR3 nucleotides: TGTGCCAGCAGCTTGAATCGAGGAGGGCAAACCGGGGAGCTGTTTTTT. The variable domain in full, with the rest retrieved from reference TRBV7-6 and TRBJ2-2, is GAGVSQSPRYKVTKRGQDVALRCDPISGHVSLYWYRQALGQGPEFLTYFNYEAQQDKSGLPNDRFSAERPEGSISTLTIQRTEQRDSAMYRCASSLNRGGQTGELFFGEGSRLTVL.

V gene TRBV5-4 combines with J gene TRBJ2-2, with TRBD2 as a possible D gene (6 bases). Trimming removed 0 bases from V and 1 base from J, with 10 bases in between. Germline lookup yields CDR1 SGHNT and CDR2 YYREEE (reference sequence). This CDR3 contains 16 residues. The chain's CDR3 is CASSLGQGGNTGELFF. CDR3 coding DNA: TGTGCCAGCAGCTTGGGCCAGGGAGGGAACACCGGGGAGCTGTTTTTT.

This chain links TRBV5-1 with TRBJ2-6; D is uncertain. CDR1 and CDR2 from the germline V gene are SGHRS and YFSETQ. The CDR3 is made up of 15 amino acids. Trimming pared 0 bases from V and 1 base from J, leaving 5 bases between. This CDR3 reads CASSLGPSGANVLTF. The CDR3 DNA is TGCGCCAGCAGCTTGGGTCCTTCTGGGGCCAACGTCCTGACTTTC.

J is TRBJ2-3 and V is TRBV19; tentative D call: TRBD2 (6 bases). CDR1 LNHDA and CDR2 SQIVND come from the germline V gene (reference sequence). The CDR3 length is 13 residues. V gave up 6 bases and J gave up 6 bases, with 13 bases separating them. As DNA, the CDR3 is TGTGCCAGTAGCGGGACTGCCTCGGATACGCAGTATTTT. This encodes CASSGTASDTQYF.

The V and J genes are TRBV15 and TRBJ1-3; D is ambiguous. The CDR3 spans 18 residues. Deletions cut 0 bases from V and 0 bases from J, with 15 bases between. The germline V gene has CDR1 LNHNV and CDR2 YYDKDF (reference sequence). CDR3 region: CATSRDRWALSSGNTIYF. CDR3 DNA sequence: TGTGCCACCAGCAGAGATAGGTGGGCCCTTTCCTCTGGAAACACCATATATTTT.

The genes are TRBV30 and TRBJ1-2, with TRBD1 matching over 8 bases. CDR3 size: 14 residues. The germline V gene encodes CDR1 GTSNPN and CDR2 SVGIG (reference sequence). The junction had 4 bases not matched to a gene; V was cut back by 2 bases and J by 2 bases. CDR3 nucleotides: TGTGCCTGGAGTTGGGACAGGCTAAACTATGGCTACACCTTC. Translating gives CAWSWDRLNYGYTF.

This clone was counted between two and nine times. V usage is TRBV5-6 and J usage is TRBJ1-1; D is unresolved. The CDR3 loop spans 14 amino acids. Germline V lookup: CDR1 SGHDT, CDR2 YYEEEE. V gave up 0 bases and J gave up 6 bases, with 12 bases separating them. DNA of the CDR3: TGTGCCAGCAGCTTGGGTCGGTTGTTCGCTGAAGCTTTCTTT. This gives the protein CASSLGRLFAEAFF. The full variable domain, in which reference TRBV5-6 and TRBJ1-1 provide the parts outside the CDR3, is DAGVTQSPTHLIKTRGQQVTLRCSPKSGHDTVSWYQQALGQGPQFIFQYYEEEERQRGNFPDRFSGHQFPNYSSELNVNALLLGDSALYLCASSLGRLFAEAFFGQGTRLTVV.

This clone was seen a handful of times. J is TRBJ2-1 and V is TRBV6-5, with 9 positions matching TRBD2. Germline V gene lookup returns CDR1 MNHEY and CDR2 SVGAGI. CDR3 length: 14 amino acids. V gave up 7 bases and J gave up 9 bases; unmatched junction bases: 10. CDR3 in DNA: TGTGCCAGCAATCAGAATAGCGGGAGAACTGAGCAGTTCTTC. Encoded protein: CASNQNSGRTEQFF.

V is TRBV18 and J is TRBJ1-2, with D perhaps matching TRBD1 (6 bases). Trimming left V 2 bases short and J 7 bases short, with 20 bases between. Germline CDR1 and CDR2: KGHSH and LQKENI. The CDR3 extends over 16 amino acids. CDR3 nucleotides: TGTGCCAGCTCACCATCGACAAAGGGGGTACGGGGTGGCTACACCTTC. Protein sequence: CASSPSTKGVRGGYTF. The full variable domain, rest sourced from reference TRBV18 and TRBJ1-2, is NAGVMQNPRHLVRRRGQEARLRCSPMKGHSHVYWYRQLPEEGLKFMVYLQKENIIDESGMPKERFSAEFPKEGPSILRIQQVVRGDSAAYFCASSPSTKGVRGGYTFGSGTRLTVV.

This clone was recorded a few times. The V and J genes are TRBV28 and TRBJ1-1, with D hard to call. The V gene lost 2 bases and the J gene lost 0 bases, with 16 bases spanning the gap. The CDR3 is made up of 17 amino acids. Germline V gene lookup returns CDR1 MDHEN and CDR2 SYDVKM. CDR3 bases: TGTGCCAGCAGTTTAAAAGGACTCCGATCGGTGAACACTGAAGCTTTCTTT. Residues: CASSLKGLRSVNTEAFF.

The chain recombines TRBV4-1 with TRBJ1-3; 8 nucleotides line up with TRBD1. CDR1 and CDR2 (germline): MGHRA, YSYEKL. The CDR3 contains 16 residues. V gave up 3 bases and J gave up 0 bases; unmatched junction bases: 4. CDR3 bases: TGCGCCAGCAGCCACTGGGACAGGCCCTCTGGAAACACCATATATTTT. Translated: CASSHWDRPSGNTIYF.

The V gene is TRBV21-1, the J gene TRBJ2-5; no check of the table's D call, TRBD1, against the DNA was made. TRBV21-1 represents a pseudogene. The CDR3 has 14 residues. The CDR3 coding sequence is TGTGCCAGCAGCTTCGAAGGGGGAGAGGAGACCCAGTACTTC. Translated: CASSFEGGEETQYF.

This clone was observed a single time. This rearrangement joins TRBV13 to TRBJ1-1; weak D call: TRBD1 (6 bases). Deletions cut 4 bases from V and 0 bases from J, with 21 bases between. This CDR3 spans 18 amino acids. Germline V gene data show CDR1 as PRHDT and CDR2 as FYEKMQ (reference sequence). This CDR3 reads CASSSRDTLIWLNTEAFF. Here the CDR3 DNA reads TGTGCCAGCAGCTCCCGGGACACCTTAATTTGGTTGAACACTGAAGCTTTCTTT.